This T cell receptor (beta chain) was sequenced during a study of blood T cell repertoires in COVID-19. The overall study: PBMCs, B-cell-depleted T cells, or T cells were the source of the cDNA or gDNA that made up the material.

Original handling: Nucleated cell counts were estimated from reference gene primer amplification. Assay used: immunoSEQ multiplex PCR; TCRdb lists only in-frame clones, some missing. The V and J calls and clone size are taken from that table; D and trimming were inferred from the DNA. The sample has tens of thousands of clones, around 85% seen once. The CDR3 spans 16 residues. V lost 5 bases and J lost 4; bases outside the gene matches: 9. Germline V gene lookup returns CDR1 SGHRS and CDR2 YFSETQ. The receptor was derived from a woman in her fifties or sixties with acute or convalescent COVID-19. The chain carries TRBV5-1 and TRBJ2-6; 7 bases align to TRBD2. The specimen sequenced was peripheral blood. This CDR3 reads CASRELGGTGANVLTF. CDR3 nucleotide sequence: TGCGCCAGCAGGGAACTGGGGGGGACCGGGGCCAACGTCCTGACTTTC.